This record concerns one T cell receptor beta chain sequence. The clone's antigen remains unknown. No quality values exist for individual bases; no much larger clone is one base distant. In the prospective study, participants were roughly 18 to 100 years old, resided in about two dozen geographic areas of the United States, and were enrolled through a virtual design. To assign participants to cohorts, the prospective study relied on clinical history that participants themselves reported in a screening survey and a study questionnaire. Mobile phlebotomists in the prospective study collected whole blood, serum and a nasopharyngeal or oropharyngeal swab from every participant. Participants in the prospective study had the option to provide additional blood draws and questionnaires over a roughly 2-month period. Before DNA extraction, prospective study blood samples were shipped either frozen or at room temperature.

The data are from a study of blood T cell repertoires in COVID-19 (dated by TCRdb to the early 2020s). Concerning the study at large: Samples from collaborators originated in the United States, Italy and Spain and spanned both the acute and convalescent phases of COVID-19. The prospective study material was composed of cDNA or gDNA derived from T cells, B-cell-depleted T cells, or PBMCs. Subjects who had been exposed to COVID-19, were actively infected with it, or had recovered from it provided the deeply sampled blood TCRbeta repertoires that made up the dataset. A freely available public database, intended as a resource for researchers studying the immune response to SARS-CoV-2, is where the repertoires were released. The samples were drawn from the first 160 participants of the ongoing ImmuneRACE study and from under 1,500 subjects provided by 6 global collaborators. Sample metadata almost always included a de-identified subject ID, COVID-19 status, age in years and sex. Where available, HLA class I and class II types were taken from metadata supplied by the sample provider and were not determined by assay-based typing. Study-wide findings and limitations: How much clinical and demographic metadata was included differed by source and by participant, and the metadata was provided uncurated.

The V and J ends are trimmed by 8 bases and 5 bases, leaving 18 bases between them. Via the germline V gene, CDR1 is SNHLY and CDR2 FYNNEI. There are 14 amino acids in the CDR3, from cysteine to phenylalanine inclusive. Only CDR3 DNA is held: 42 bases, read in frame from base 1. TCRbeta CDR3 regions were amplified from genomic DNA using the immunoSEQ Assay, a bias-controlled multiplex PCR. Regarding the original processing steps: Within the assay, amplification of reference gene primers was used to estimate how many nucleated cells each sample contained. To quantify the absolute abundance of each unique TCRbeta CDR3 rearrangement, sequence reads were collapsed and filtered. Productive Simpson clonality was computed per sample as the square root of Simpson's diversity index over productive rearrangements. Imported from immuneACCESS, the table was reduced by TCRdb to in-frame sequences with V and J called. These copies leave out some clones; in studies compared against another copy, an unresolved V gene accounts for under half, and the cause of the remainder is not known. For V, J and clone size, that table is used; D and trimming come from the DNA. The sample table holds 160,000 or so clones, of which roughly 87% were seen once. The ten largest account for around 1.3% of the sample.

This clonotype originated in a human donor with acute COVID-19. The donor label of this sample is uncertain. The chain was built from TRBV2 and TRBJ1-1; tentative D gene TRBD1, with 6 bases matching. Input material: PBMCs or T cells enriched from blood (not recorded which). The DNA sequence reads TGTGCCAGCGCCGGGGGGGGGCGTTATACTGAAGCTTTCTTT. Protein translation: CASAGGGRYTEAFF.